Each of the 18 T cell receptor beta chains below was sequenced from the same sample in a study of shared clonotypes between healthy human individuals. The naive CD8 fraction comprised CD45RO-negative cells positively selected for CCR7 and excluded terminally differentiated effector memory CD45RA+ cells. Assay used: immunoSEQ multiplex PCR; TCRdb lists only in-frame clones, some missing. The sample has around 1.9 million clones, 85% to 95% seen once. Sequenced material: naive CD8+ T cells from PBMCs. The receptors were gathered from a man between 18 and 35 years old in good health. Some clones in this sample may be carry-over from other donors' samples.

V is TRBV5-1 and J is TRBJ2-7; 7 positions agree with TRBD2. The CDR3 length is 13 residues. CDR1 is SGHRS, CDR2 YFSETQ, per germline. The V segment lost 7 bases and the J segment 4 bases; nucleotides outside the gene matches: 8. The CDR3 bases are TGCGCCAGCCGGGACTATGAGGATTACGAGCAGTACTTC. It codes for CASRDYEDYEQYF.

The chain joins TRBV7-9 to TRBJ2-1; 8 nucleotides agree with TRBD2. The CDR3 runs 15 residues. V lost 6 bases and J lost 0; bases outside the gene matches: 4. CDR1 is SEHNR and CDR2 is FQNEAQ in the germline V gene (reference sequence). CDR3 residues: CASRPSGSSYNEQFF. The CDR3 DNA sequence: TGTGCCAGCAGACCAAGCGGGAGCTCCTACAATGAGCAGTTCTTC.

The V call is TRBV4-2, the J call TRBJ1-1; D uncertain. Germline CDR1 is LGHNA and CDR2 is YNFKEQ. V dropped 1 base and J dropped 2 bases, with 11 bases sitting between them. CDR3 length: 15 residues. CDR3 DNA: TGTGCCAGCAGCCAAGGGCCTGGAAAAAACACTGAAGCTTTCTTT. It codes for CASSQGPGKNTEAFF.

This clone appeared a few times. The chain recombines TRBV25-1 with TRBJ2-7, with no clear D. Germline assignment: CDR1 MGHDK and CDR2 SYGVNS. V lost 7 bases and J lost 5, with 9 bases in between. This CDR3 has 11 residues. The CDR3 here is CASTDGHEQYF. CDR3 in DNA: TGTGCCAGCACTGACGGCCACGAGCAGTACTTC.

This chain uses TRBV6-1 with TRBJ2-7; D remains unclear. The CDR3 is 11 amino acids. V was shortened by 8 bases and J by 3 bases, with 8 bases between the two germline ends. The germline gives CDR1 MNHNS, CDR2 SASEGT. The CDR3 here is CASGSGYEQYF. In DNA, the CDR3 is TGTGCCAGCGGGTCGGGCTACGAGCAGTACTTC.

The J gene is TRBJ2-3, the V gene TRBV7-3; D is ambiguous. Germline values: CDR1 SGHTA, CDR2 FQGTGA. The germline V and J ends were trimmed by 4 bases and 0 bases, with 14 bases remaining between them. The CDR3 consists of 16 residues. The CDR3 bases are TGTGCCAGCAGCTCGGCCGGCAGGCCTAGCACAGATACGCAGTATTTT. Amino acids: CASSSAGRPSTDTQYF.

The J gene is TRBJ1-2, the V gene TRBV6-5; the D gene is possibly TRBD1 (6 bases). The CDR3 spans 14 residues. Deletions cut 5 bases from V and 5 bases from J, with 15 bases between. CDR1 and CDR2 (germline): MNHEY, SVGAGI. Written as DNA, the CDR3 is TGTGCCAGCAGTGCTTCAGGGGAGGGGTATGGCTACACCTTC. Its protein is CASSASGEGYGYTF.

The chain has TRBV7-2 and TRBJ2-7; 10 bases align to TRBD2. Germline V gene sequence: CDR1 SGHTA, CDR2 FQGNSA. The CDR3 totals 16 residues. J was trimmed by 4 bases and V by 5 bases; bases with no gene match: 11. Written as DNA, the CDR3 is TGTGCCAGCAGCCCCCGGATAGCGGGAGGTAGTTACGAGCAGTACTTC. As protein: CASSPRIAGGSYEQYF. The complete variable domain, with remaining parts taken from reference TRBV7-2 and TRBJ2-7, reads GAGVSQSPSNKVTEKGKDVELRCDPISGHTALYWYRQSLGQGLEFLIYFQGNSAPDKSGLPSDRFSAERTGGSVSTLTIQRTQQEDSAVYLCASSPRIAGGSYEQYFGPGTRLTVT.

A remark on this clone: The sample holds other DNA sequences that translate to the same CDR3. The rearrangement uses TRBV29-1 and TRBJ2-7; D unresolved. The CDR3 is 11 residues long. CDR1 is SQVTM and CDR2 is ANQGSEA in the germline V gene. V lost 4 bases and J lost 3, with 7 bases in between. The CDR3 sequence: CSVGSNYEQYF. Here the CDR3 DNA reads TGCAGCGTTGGCTCTAACTACGAGCAGTACTTC.

The rearrangement links TRBV6-5 to TRBJ2-5; the D is unclear. The V end lost 2 bases, the J end lost 5 bases, and 9 bases lay between the germline ends. The CDR3 sequence is 13 residues long. Per the germline V gene, CDR1 is MNHEY and CDR2 is SVGAGI. CDR3 DNA sequence: TGTGCCAGCAGTTACAGGCGCGATGAGACCCAGTACTTC. Protein: CASSYRRDETQYF.

The rearrangement uses TRBV6-6 and TRBJ1-5, with D unresolved. The V gene lost 2 bases and the J gene lost 4 bases, with 9 bases spanning the gap. This CDR3 has 14 amino acids. Looked up from germline, CDR1 is MNHNY and CDR2 is SVGAGI (reference sequence). As DNA, the CDR3 is TGTGCCAGCAGTTACCCAGACGGGAATCAGCCCCAGCATTTT. Encoded protein: CASSYPDGNQPQHF.

This chain uses TRBV28 with TRBJ2-5; the match to TRBD2 covers 7 bases. The V gene end was trimmed by 3 bases and the J gene end by 4 bases; junction bases not matched to a gene: 8. The CDR3 covers 15 residues. Germline V lookup: CDR1 MDHEN, CDR2 SYDVKM. The CDR3 loop is CASSFSGVAGETQYF. In DNA, the CDR3 is TGTGCCAGCAGTTTTAGCGGCGTAGCGGGAGAGACCCAGTACTTC.

This chain uses TRBV7-2 with TRBJ2-7; 9 nucleotides line up with TRBD1. Germline CDR1 reads SGHTA; CDR2 reads FQGNSA. J was trimmed by 2 bases and V by 3 bases; bases with no gene match: 2. The CDR3 totals 14 residues. In nucleotides, the CDR3 is TGTGCCAGCAGCTTCGGGACAGGGACCTACGAGCAGTACTTC. Amino acid sequence: CASSFGTGTYEQYF.

V gene TRBV7-9 combines with J gene TRBJ2-1; 9 bases align to TRBD1. There are 16 residues in the CDR3. Unmatched junction bases numbered 13, after V lost 4 bases and J lost 9 bases. CDR1 and CDR2 from the germline V gene are SEHNR and FQNEAQ (reference sequence). CDR3 bases: TGTGCCAGCAGCTCATTCGGGGACAGGGCTAGTGGTGAGCAGTTCTTC. It yields the protein CASSSFGDRASGEQFF.

The rearrangement joins TRBV28 to TRBJ2-2; TRBD2 matches 8 bases. Germline V gives CDR1 MDHEN, CDR2 SYDVKM. Trimming took 8 bases from V and 6 from J; bases not matched to a gene: 8. CDR3 length: 14 residues. The chain's CDR3 is CASEPIAGPGELFF. CDR3 DNA sequence: TGTGCCAGCGAACCGATAGCGGGACCCGGGGAGCTGTTTTTT.

The chain joins TRBV4-3 to TRBJ1-1; the D gene is possibly TRBD1 (5 bases). This CDR3 has 15 amino acids. Trimming took 4 bases from V and 1 from J, leaving 13 bases between them. Per the germline V gene, CDR1 is LGHNA and CDR2 is YSLEER. The CDR3 protein is CASSRRETANTEAFF. CDR3 bases: TGCGCCAGCAGCCGTCGAGAGACAGCGAACACTGAAGCTTTCTTT.

The J gene is TRBJ2-7, the V gene TRBV7-9; the D gene is possibly TRBD2 (5 bases). CDR1 is SEHNR and CDR2 is FQNEAQ in the germline V gene (reference sequence). V was cut by 5 bases and J by 6 bases, with 11 bases left in between. The length of the CDR3 is 12 residues. The CDR3: CASSLAEGEQYF. The DNA for the CDR3 is TGTGCCAGCAGCCTCGCCGAGGGCGAGCAGTACTTC.

About this clone: The sample holds other DNA sequences that translate to the same CDR3. The J gene is TRBJ2-3, the V gene TRBV30; 10 nucleotides agree with TRBD2. The CDR3 length is 15 residues. Per germline, CDR1 GTSNPN and CDR2 SVGIG (reference sequence). The V and J ends lost 2 bases and 1 base, in that order; junction bases with no gene match: 3. The CDR3 loop reads CAWSLLAGGTDTQYF. The CDR3 DNA is TGTGCCTGGAGTCTTCTAGCGGGAGGCACAGATACGCAGTATTTT.